One sample yielded the 28 T cell receptor beta chains listed below, sequenced in a study of blood T cells in healthy people across ages. Primers used in a second PCR of about 6 to 11 cycles were a sample-barcoded 5' primer and a J-beta primer mix. TCRdb re-called the 5' RACE reads with MiXCR, one entry per CDR3 protein. The sample consists of roughly 1.9 million distinct CDR3 sequences, about 39% of them appearing once. The sequencing sample was made of blood. The receptors originated from a human donor in good health.

The rearrangement links TRBV29-1 to TRBJ2-5; TRBD2 might be the D (6 bases). CDR1 is SQVTM and CDR2 is ANQGSEA in the germline V gene. This CDR3 contains 13 residues. Trimming removed 3 bases from V and 4 bases from J, with 12 bases in between. CDR3 nucleotides: TGCAGCGTTGAGGTGGGGGGACGAGAGACCCAGTACTTC. It codes for CSVEVGGRETQYF. Drawing the rest from reference TRBV29-1 and TRBJ2-5, the complete variable domain is SAVISQKPSRDICQRGTSLTIQCQVDSQVTMMFWYRQQPGQSLTLIATANQGSEATYESGFVIDKFPISRPNLTFSTLTVSNMSPEDSSIYLCSVEVGGRETQYFGPGTRLLVL.

The chain combines TRBV14 with TRBJ2-1; D remains ambiguous. Germline CDR1 reads SGHDN; CDR2 reads FVKESK. Trimming took off 0 bases at V and 10 bases at J, with 13 bases between the two ends. The CDR3 runs 14 residues. The CDR3 DNA reads TGTGCCAGCAGCCAAGATTCTCTAGGGCGCGAGCAGTTCTTC. Protein sequence: CASSQDSLGREQFF.

This clonotype was found a few times. This chain links TRBV5-1 with TRBJ2-3; D perhaps matches TRBD1 (6 bases). Trimming stripped 4 bases from V and 0 bases from J, with 15 bases between. The CDR3 totals 16 residues. In germline, CDR1 is SGHRS, CDR2 YFSETQ. The CDR3 region is CASSPGDRTSTDTQYF. In nucleotides, the CDR3 is TGCGCCAGCAGCCCAGGAGACAGGACTAGCACAGATACGCAGTATTTT. The full variable domain, rest sourced from reference TRBV5-1 and TRBJ2-3, is KAGVTQTPRYLIKTRGQQVTLSCSPISGHRSVSWYQQTPGQGLQFLFEYFSETQRNKGNFPGRFSGRQFSNSRSEMNVSTLELGDSALYLCASSPGDRTSTDTQYFGPGTRLTVL.

The rearrangement links TRBV19 to TRBJ2-7; 11 bases line up with TRBD2. V lost 6 bases to trimming and J lost 0 bases; unmatched junction nucleotides: 4. Per germline, CDR1 LNHDA and CDR2 SQIVND (reference sequence). CDR3 length equals 15 residues. CDR3 sequence: CASRTSGVSSYEQYF. The DNA of the CDR3 is TGTGCCAGTAGGACTAGCGGGGTTAGCTCCTACGAGCAGTACTTC.

The CDR3 region is CSVEKGFRANYGYTF. The CDR3 region has the DNA TGCAGCGTTGAAAAGGGGTTCCGAGCTAACTATGGCTACACCTTC. The chain carries TRBV29-1 and TRBJ1-2, with a weak D call TRBD1 (5 bases). This CDR3 has 15 amino acids. Per germline, CDR1 SQVTM and CDR2 ANQGSEA. V lost 2 bases to trimming and J lost 0 bases, with 13 bases between them.

The chain is built from TRBV12-3 or TRBV12-4 and TRBJ2-1; D is perhaps TRBD2 (6 bases). The V gene lost 10 bases and the J gene lost 0 bases, with 10 bases spanning the gap. This CDR3 spans 13 amino acids. The DNA for the CDR3 is TGTGCCACCCGGGGGTTCTCCTACAATGAGCAGTTCTTC. The encoded protein is CATRGFSYNEQFF.

V is TRBV9 and J is TRBJ1-1; D gene uncertain. Trimming shortened V by 4 bases and J by 3 bases, and 13 bases separated the two germline ends. Germline CDR1 SGDLS, CDR2 YYNGEE. This CDR3 region has 14 residues. The CDR3 sequence is CASSITAGDTEAFF. Here the CDR3 DNA reads TGTGCCAGCAGCATAACAGCCGGAGACACTGAAGCTTTCTTT.

A word on this clonotype: The junction differs from germline at one of its ends, possibly a read error. The chain employs TRBV20-1 and TRBJ1-2; the D gene is possibly TRBD1 (5 bases). Germline V lookup: CDR1 DFQATT, CDR2 SNEGSKA (reference sequence). The CDR3 is 14 amino acids. DNA of the CDR3: TGCAGTGCCCTCACGGGAGGGACCGCCTATGACTACACCTTC. Translated, it gives CSALTGGTAYDYTF.

The J gene is TRBJ1-4, the V gene TRBV5-1, with a tentative D call TRBD1 (6 bases). Germline-derived CDR1 and CDR2 are SGHRS and YFSETQ. V shed 4 bases and J shed 4 bases, with 17 bases lying between them. This CDR3 is 16 amino acids long. In DNA form, the CDR3 reads TGCGCCAGCAGCCCGGCCCCAGGGGAAAATAATGAAAAACTGTTTTTT. Translating it yields CASSPAPGENNEKLFF.

In the case of this clonotype: The missing conserved phenylalanine or tryptophan at the end of this CDR3 makes a read error likely. This chain connects TRBV11-1 to TRBJ1-2, with 9 bases identical to TRBD1. The CDR3 runs to 16 residues. Trimming at V came to 2 bases and at J to 8 bases, leaving 12 bases not matched to a gene. The V gene's germline CDR1 is SGHAT and CDR2 FQDESV (reference sequence). CDR3 sequence reads: CASSLYGGQGYGGYTV. CDR3 in DNA: TGTGCCAGCAGCTTATATGGTGGACAGGGGTATGGCGGCTACACCGTC.

This chain connects TRBV7-9 to TRBJ2-3; TRBD2 matches 7 bases. The CDR3 runs to 20 residues. Per germline, CDR1 SEHNR and CDR2 FQNEAQ (reference sequence). Unmatched junction bases numbered 24, after V lost 8 bases and J lost 1 base. The CDR3 region has the DNA TGTGCCAGCGCTCCATCCCTCACTAGCGTTAGCCCAACGGGCACAGATACGCAGTATTTT. It is translated as CASAPSLTSVSPTGTDTQYF.

This clonotype was seen a handful of times. The J gene is TRBJ1-2, the V gene TRBV4-2, with 8 bases identical to TRBD1. Per germline, CDR1 LGHNA and CDR2 YNFKEQ. This CDR3 region has 14 residues. The V and J ends lost 4 bases and 6 bases, in that order; junction bases with no gene match: 7. Here the CDR3 reads CASSPDRGRDGYTF. CDR3 in DNA: TGTGCCAGCAGCCCAGACAGGGGTAGGGATGGCTACACCTTC.

This clonotype was picked up many times. The chain is built from TRBV7-2 and TRBJ1-1; 7 bases match TRBD1. The CDR3 loop spans 13 amino acids. V trimming: 4 bases; J trimming: 1 base; junction bases outside the gene matches: 0. Germline CDR1 reads SGHTA; CDR2 reads FQGNSA. CDR3 sequence: CASSWDRNTEAFF. In DNA form, the CDR3 reads TGTGCCAGCAGCTGGGACAGGAACACTGAAGCTTTCTTT.

This chain joins TRBV29-1 and TRBJ2-1, with D perhaps TRBD1 or TRBD2 (5 bases each). V gave up 5 bases and J gave up 3 bases, with 17 bases separating them. The germline CDR1 and CDR2 sequences are SQVTM and ANQGSEA. This CDR3 spans 15 amino acids. The CDR3 spells CSVFEPGRVYNEQFF. The CDR3 nucleotides read TGCAGCGTTTTTGAACCGGGACGGGTCTACAATGAGCAGTTCTTC.

In its sample, this clonotype was seen many times. V is TRBV7-2 and J is TRBJ2-7; D gene unclear. Germline values: CDR1 SGHTA, CDR2 FQGNSA. V was clipped by 6 bases and J by 2 bases, with 8 bases between them. The CDR3 runs 12 residues. The chain's CDR3 is CASSSRPYEQYF. The CDR3 DNA reads as TGTGCCAGCAGTTCGCGTCCCTACGAGCAGTACTTC.

The chain uses TRBV28 and TRBJ1-2; the D gene is possibly TRBD1 (5 bases). V was pared by 11 bases and J by 4 bases, with 17 bases between. The CDR3 spans 13 residues. Germline lookup yields CDR1 MDHEN and CDR2 SYDVKM. This CDR3 reads CASLSTVVYGYTF. The DNA for the CDR3 is TGTGCCTCCCTATCGACAGTCGTCTATGGCTACACCTTC.

V gene TRBV7-3 combines with J gene TRBJ2-1, with 9 bases fitting TRBD1. The trim removed 2 bases at V and 7 bases at J, leaving 6 bases unmatched. The CDR3 loop spans 15 amino acids. The germline CDR1 and CDR2 sequences are SGHTA and FQGTGA. CDR3 amino acids: CASSLGGTGKNEQFF. The CDR3 nucleotides read TGTGCCAGCAGCTTAGGGGGGACAGGGAAGAATGAGCAGTTCTTC.

The J gene is TRBJ2-2, the V gene TRBV18; 7 bases fit TRBD2. CDR1 is KGHSH and CDR2 is LQKENI in the germline V gene. Germline trimming cut 5 bases from V and 5 bases from J; bases unmatched to any gene: 8. This CDR3 spans 15 amino acids. This chain's CDR3 is CASSAREVRTGELFF. For the CDR3, the DNA is TGTGCCAGCTCAGCCCGGGAGGTTCGGACCGGGGAGCTGTTTTTT.

This clonotype showed up many times. This chain uses TRBV20-1 with TRBJ2-7; 14 nucleotides agree with TRBD2. This CDR3 comprises 17 residues. Per the germline V gene, CDR1 is DFQATT and CDR2 is SNEGSKA (reference sequence). V shed 5 bases, J shed 3 bases, and the junction held 12 bases outside the gene matches. The CDR3 DNA is TGCAGTGCTGACTCCTATCCGACTAGCGGGGGGGACTACGAGCAGTACTTC. Translating it yields CSADSYPTSGGDYEQYF.

The V call is TRBV20-1, the J call TRBJ1-1, with D unclear. This CDR3 contains 11 residues. Germline CDR1 is DFQATT and CDR2 is SNEGSKA (reference sequence). Trimming took 4 bases from V and 6 from J, leaving 9 bases between them. CDR3 in DNA: TGCAGTGCTATCAGGACCGCTGAAGCTTTCTTT. Its protein product is CSAIRTAEAFF.

The chain is built from TRBV7-6 and TRBJ2-7; no reliable D call. CDR3 length: 14 amino acids. V dropped 0 bases and J dropped 6 bases, with 12 bases sitting between them. The germline gives CDR1 SGHVS, CDR2 FNYEAQ. CDR3 nucleotides: TGTGCCAGCAGCTTAGCGGCCCCGGAAGGCGAGCAGTACTTC. It specifies CASSLAAPEGEQYF.

The chain joins TRBV29-1 to TRBJ2-1; D is unclear. The CDR3 has 12 residues. Germline-derived CDR1 and CDR2 are SQVTM and ANQGSEA. V lost 7 bases to trimming and J lost 6 bases, with 13 bases between them. The CDR3 here is CSASSRANEQFF. DNA for the CDR3: TGCAGCGCCTCCTCAAGGGCCAATGAGCAGTTCTTC.

V usage is TRBV7-2 and J usage is TRBJ2-7; TRBD1 might be the D (6 bases). V lost 5 bases, J lost 3 bases, and 11 bases lay in between. The CDR3 consists of 13 residues. Germline CDR1 and CDR2: SGHTA and FQGNSA. CDR3 region: CASSPEQGYEQYF. CDR3 nucleotide sequence: TGTGCCAGCAGCCCAGAACAGGGCTACGAGCAGTACTTC.

This rearrangement joins TRBV7-2 to TRBJ2-5, with D possibly called TRBD1 or TRBD2 (6 bases each). Near its end, the DNA agrees better with TRBJ2-7, so the J call may be wrong. The CDR3 runs to 15 residues. Germline values: CDR1 SGHTA, CDR2 FQGNSA. The DNA of the CDR3 is TGTGCCAGCAGCTCAAGATGGGGGCGGGGTTACGAGCAGTACTTC. Encoded protein: CASSSRWGRGYEQYF.

This clonotype was recorded a few times. The chain combines TRBV7-3 with TRBJ2-1; 8 nucleotides match TRBD2. CDR1 is SGHTA and CDR2 is FQGTGA in the germline V gene. With 3 bases clipped from V and 6 bases from J, the junction kept 4 bases outside the gene matches. CDR3 length: 14 residues. CDR3 protein: CASSFSGTSNEQFF. The DNA for the CDR3 is TGTGCCAGCAGCTTCTCCGGGACTAGCAATGAGCAGTTCTTC.

V usage is TRBV3-1 and J usage is TRBJ1-1; 8 bases are shared with TRBD1. There are 17 residues in the CDR3. Per the germline V gene, CDR1 is LGHDT and CDR2 is YNNKEL (reference sequence). Trimming at V came to 4 bases and at J to 1 base, leaving 11 bases not matched to a gene. For the CDR3, the DNA is TGTGCCAGCAGCCCACTCTTACTTGGGACAGGGAACACTGAAGCTTTCTTT. It encodes CASSPLLLGTGNTEAFF.

This clonotype was observed many times. The chain has TRBV7-3 and TRBJ2-3; D perhaps matches TRBD2 (5 bases). The CDR3 runs to 13 residues. Trimming left V 5 bases short and J 4 bases short, with 10 bases between. CDR1 and CDR2 (germline): SGHTA, FQGTGA. As DNA, the CDR3 is TGTGCCAGCAGCCCTACCGGGGCAGATACGCAGTATTTT. This codes for CASSPTGADTQYF.

J is TRBJ2-2 and V is TRBV20-1; D possibly corresponds to TRBD1 (5 bases). CDR3 length: 16 amino acids. CDR1 is DFQATT and CDR2 is SNEGSKA in the germline V gene (reference sequence). Trimming removed 6 bases from V and 3 bases from J, with 20 bases in between. The CDR3 coding sequence is TGCAGTGCCGCTCCAGGGATCCCCATGGACACCGGGGAGCTGTTTTTT. Translation gives CSAAPGIPMDTGELFF.